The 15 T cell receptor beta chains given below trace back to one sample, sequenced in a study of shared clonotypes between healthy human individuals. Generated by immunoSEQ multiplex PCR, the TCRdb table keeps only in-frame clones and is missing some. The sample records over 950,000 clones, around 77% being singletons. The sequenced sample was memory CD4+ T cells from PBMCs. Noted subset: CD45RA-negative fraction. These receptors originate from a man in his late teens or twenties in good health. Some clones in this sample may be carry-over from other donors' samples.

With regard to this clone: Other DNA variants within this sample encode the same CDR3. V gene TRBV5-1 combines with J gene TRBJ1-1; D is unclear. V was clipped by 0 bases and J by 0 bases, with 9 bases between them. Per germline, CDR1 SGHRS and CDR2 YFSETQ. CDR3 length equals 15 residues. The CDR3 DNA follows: TGCGCCAGCAGCTTGGCCGCGGGGATGAACACTGAAGCTTTCTTT. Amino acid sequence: CASSLAAGMNTEAFF.

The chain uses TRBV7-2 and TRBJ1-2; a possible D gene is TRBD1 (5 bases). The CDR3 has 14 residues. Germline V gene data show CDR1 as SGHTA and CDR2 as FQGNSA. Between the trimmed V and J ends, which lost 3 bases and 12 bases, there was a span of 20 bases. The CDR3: CASSFRVEAGGDTF. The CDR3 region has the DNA TGTGCCAGCAGCTTTCGGGTCGAGGCGGGGGGTGACACCTTC.

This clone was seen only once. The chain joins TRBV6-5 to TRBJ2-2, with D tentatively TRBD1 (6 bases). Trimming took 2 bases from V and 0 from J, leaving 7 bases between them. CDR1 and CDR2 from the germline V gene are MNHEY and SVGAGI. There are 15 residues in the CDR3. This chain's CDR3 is CASSYGTSNTGELFF. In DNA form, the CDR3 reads TGTGCCAGCAGTTACGGGACATCGAACACCGGGGAGCTGTTTTTT.

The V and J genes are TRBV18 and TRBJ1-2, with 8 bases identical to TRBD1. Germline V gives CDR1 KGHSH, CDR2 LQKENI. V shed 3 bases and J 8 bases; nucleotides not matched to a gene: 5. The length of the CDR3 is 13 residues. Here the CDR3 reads CASSPDRERGYTF. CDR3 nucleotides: TGTGCCAGCTCACCGGACAGGGAGCGGGGCTACACCTTC.

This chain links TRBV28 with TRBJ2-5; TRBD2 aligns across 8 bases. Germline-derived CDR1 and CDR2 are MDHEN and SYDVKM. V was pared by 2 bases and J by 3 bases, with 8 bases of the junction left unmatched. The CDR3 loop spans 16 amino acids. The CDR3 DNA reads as TGTGCCAGCAGTTTACCCGGGAGGGCAGGTGAAGAGACCCAGTACTTC. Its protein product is CASSLPGRAGEETQYF.

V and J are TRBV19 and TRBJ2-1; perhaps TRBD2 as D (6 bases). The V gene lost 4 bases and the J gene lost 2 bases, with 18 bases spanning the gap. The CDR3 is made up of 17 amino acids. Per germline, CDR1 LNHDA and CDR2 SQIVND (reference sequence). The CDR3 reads CASSTLRAGTPYNEQFF. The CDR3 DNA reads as TGTGCCAGTAGTACCTTACGCGCGGGGACCCCCTACAATGAGCAGTTCTTC.

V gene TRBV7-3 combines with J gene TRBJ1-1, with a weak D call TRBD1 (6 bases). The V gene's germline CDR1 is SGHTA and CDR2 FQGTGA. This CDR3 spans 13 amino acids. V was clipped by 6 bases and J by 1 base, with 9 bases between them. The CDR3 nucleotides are TGTGCCAGCAGACGGACAGCGAACACTGAAGCTTTCTTT. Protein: CASRRTANTEAFF.

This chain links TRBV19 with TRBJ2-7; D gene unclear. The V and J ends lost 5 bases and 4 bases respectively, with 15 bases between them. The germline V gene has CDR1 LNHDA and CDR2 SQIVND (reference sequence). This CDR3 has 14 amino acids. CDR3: CASSYHTLSYEQYF. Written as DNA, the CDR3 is TGTGCCAGTAGTTACCACACATTGAGTTACGAGCAGTACTTC.

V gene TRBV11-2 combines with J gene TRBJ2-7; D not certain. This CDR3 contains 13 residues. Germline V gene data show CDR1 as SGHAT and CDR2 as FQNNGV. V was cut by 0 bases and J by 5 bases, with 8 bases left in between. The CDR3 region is CASSLDRFDEQYF. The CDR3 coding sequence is TGTGCCAGCAGCTTAGATCGGTTCGACGAGCAGTACTTC.

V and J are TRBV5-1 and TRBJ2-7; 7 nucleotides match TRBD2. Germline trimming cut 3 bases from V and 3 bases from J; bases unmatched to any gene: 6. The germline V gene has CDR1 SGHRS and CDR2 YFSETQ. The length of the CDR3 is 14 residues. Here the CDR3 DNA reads TGCGCCAGCAGCTGGGTAGGCGGGGGCTACGAGCAGTACTTC. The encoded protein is CASSWVGGGYEQYF.

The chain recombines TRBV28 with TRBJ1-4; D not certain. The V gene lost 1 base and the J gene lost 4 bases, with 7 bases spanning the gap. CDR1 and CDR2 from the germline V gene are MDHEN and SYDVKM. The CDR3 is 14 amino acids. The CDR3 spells CASSLLNSNEKLFF. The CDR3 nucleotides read TGTGCCAGCAGTTTATTAAACAGTAATGAAAAACTGTTTTTT.

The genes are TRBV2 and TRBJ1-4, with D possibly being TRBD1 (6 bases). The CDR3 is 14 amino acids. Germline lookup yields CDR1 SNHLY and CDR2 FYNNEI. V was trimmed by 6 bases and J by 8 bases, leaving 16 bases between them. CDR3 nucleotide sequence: TGTGCCAGCAGGACACAGGGAGCGAGGGAAAAACTGTTTTTT. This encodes CASRTQGAREKLFF.

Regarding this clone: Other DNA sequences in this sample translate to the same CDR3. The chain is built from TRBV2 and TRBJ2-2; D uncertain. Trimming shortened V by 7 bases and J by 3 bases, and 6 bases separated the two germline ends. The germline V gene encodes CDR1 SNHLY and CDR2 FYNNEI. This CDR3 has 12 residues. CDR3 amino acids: CASNRDTGELFF. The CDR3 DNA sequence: TGTGCCAGCAACCGGGACACCGGGGAGCTGTTTTTT. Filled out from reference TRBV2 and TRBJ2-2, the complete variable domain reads EPEVTQTPSHQVTQMGQEVILRCVPISNHLYFYWYRQILGQKVEFLVSFYNNEISEKSEIFDDQFSVERPDGSNFTLKIRSTKLEDSAMYFCASNRDTGELFFGEGSRLTVL.

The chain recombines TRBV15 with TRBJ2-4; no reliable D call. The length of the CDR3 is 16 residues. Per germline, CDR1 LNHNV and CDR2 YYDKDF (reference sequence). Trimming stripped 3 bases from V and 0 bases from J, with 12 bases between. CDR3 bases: TGTGCCACCAGCAGTGATCTCCGGGTAGCCAAAAACATTCAGTACTTC. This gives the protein CATSSDLRVAKNIQYF.

CDR3 residues: CASGSSRAGTSPQHF. The CDR3 region has the DNA TGTGCCAGCGGGTCCTCAAGGGCCGGGACATCCCCCCAGCATTTT. The V gene is TRBV6-6, the J gene TRBJ1-5, with D possibly TRBD1 on 6 matching bases. The V gene lost 8 bases and the J gene lost 10 bases, with 24 bases spanning the gap. This CDR3 contains 15 residues. CDR1 is MNHNY, CDR2 SVGAGI, per germline (reference sequence).